A selection of T cell receptor beta chains follows, all from one sample in a study of blood T cells in healthy people across ages. Each CDR3 protein is one row after TCRdb ran MiXCR on the 5' RACE reads. The repertoire has roughly 700,000 distinct CDR3 sequences, 25% of them found once; the top ten carry more than 8.5%. This sample also belongs to another study, concerning T cells of mothers and their children.

The sequencing sample was made of blood. Every receptor here comes from a boy aged 5-17 years in good health. Each CDR3 is given with its conserved first and last residue. Fields, in order: clone size, J gene, V gene, D gene, CDR3 DNA, CDR3 protein. The D gene is left open where the match is weak. Rows give clone size only sometimes, using once, few, many, or a class for an expanded clone.

clone_size: .; j_call: TRBJ1-5; v_call: TRBV20-1; d_call: .; cdr3_nt: TGCAGTGCTAGAGATGTTGGGTCCAATCAGCCCCAGCATTTT; cdr3_aa: CSARDVGSNQPQHF
clone_size: .; j_call: TRBJ2-1; v_call: TRBV20-1; d_call: .; cdr3_nt: TGCAGTGGCGGGCTAGAGAGTTACAATGAGCAGTTCTTC; cdr3_aa: CSGGLESYNEQFF
clone_size: .; j_call: TRBJ2-7; v_call: TRBV9; d_call: TRBD2; cdr3_nt: TGTGCCAGCAGCCCGGGACTATCCAACTACGAGCAGTACTTC; cdr3_aa: CASSPGLSNYEQYF
clone_size: few; j_call: TRBJ2-5; v_call: TRBV10-3; d_call: TRBD1; cdr3_nt: TGTGCCATCAGTGTAGACAGGGGGGCAGAGACCCAGTACTTC; cdr3_aa: CAISVDRGAETQYF
clone_size: few; j_call: TRBJ2-7; v_call: TRBV20-1; d_call: .; cdr3_nt: TGCAGTGTCCCAGCCGGACCCCTGGGCGAGCAGTACTTC; cdr3_aa: CSVPAGPLGEQYF
clone_size: few; j_call: TRBJ1-2; v_call: TRBV27; d_call: .; cdr3_nt: TGTGCCAGCAGTCCCCGGTTTTTGGGGTATGGCTACACCTTC; cdr3_aa: CASSPRFLGYGYTF
clone_size: few; j_call: TRBJ1-3; v_call: TRBV20-1; d_call: .; cdr3_nt: TGCAGTGCTGCCACAACGGACGGAAACACCATATATTTT; cdr3_aa: CSAATTDGNTIYF
clone_size: .; j_call: TRBJ2-6; v_call: TRBV29-1; d_call: .; cdr3_nt: TGCAGCGTTGTTTTGGCAACTGGGGCCAACGTCCTGACTTTC; cdr3_aa: CSVVLATGANVLTF
clone_size: few; j_call: TRBJ2-3; v_call: TRBV7-3; d_call: .; cdr3_nt: TGTGCCAGCAGCCCTGGGGGGCCTCAAGATACGCAGTATTTT; cdr3_aa: CASSPGGPQDTQYF
clone_size: few; j_call: TRBJ1-5; v_call: TRBV18; d_call: TRBD1; cdr3_nt: TGTGCCAGCTCACCCGGGACAGGTGTGTATAGCAATCAGCCCCAGCATTTT; cdr3_aa: CASSPGTGVYSNQPQHF
clone_size: .; j_call: TRBJ2-7; v_call: TRBV2; d_call: .; cdr3_nt: TGTGCCAGCCAACCGCCAAATGACCTCTACGAGCAGTACTTC; cdr3_aa: CASQPPNDLYEQYF
clone_size: few; j_call: TRBJ2-1; v_call: TRBV7-2; d_call: .; cdr3_nt: TGTGCCAGCAGCTTAGGAGGGACCCTAGGCGATGAGCAGTTCTTC; cdr3_aa: CASSLGGTLGDEQFF
clone_size: .; j_call: TRBJ1-4; v_call: TRBV20-1; d_call: .; cdr3_nt: TGCAGTGCTAGGAGGGAGGTTAATGAAAAACTGTTTTTT; cdr3_aa: CSARREVNEKLFF
clone_size: few; j_call: TRBJ1-5; v_call: TRBV6-2/TRBV6-3; d_call: .; cdr3_nt: TGTGCCAGCAGTTACGCACAGCTGGAAAATCAGCCCCAGCATTTT; cdr3_aa: CASSYAQLENQPQHF
clone_size: .; j_call: TRBJ1-2; v_call: TRBV7-2; d_call: TRBD1; cdr3_nt: TGTGCCAGCAGCTTAGAAGGGACAGGGTGGAATGGCTACACCTTC; cdr3_aa: CASSLEGTGWNGYTF
clone_size: once; j_call: TRBJ2-1; v_call: TRBV20-1; d_call: .; cdr3_nt: TGCAGTGCTAGAGATCGCGACAATGAGCAGTTCTTC; cdr3_aa: CSARDRDNEQFF
clone_size: few; j_call: TRBJ2-2; v_call: TRBV27; d_call: .; cdr3_nt: TGTGCCAGCAGTTTTGGGGCCCACGGCGGGGAGCTGTTTTTT; cdr3_aa: CASSFGAHGGELFF
clone_size: few; j_call: TRBJ1-1; v_call: TRBV4-1; d_call: .; cdr3_nt: TGCGCCAGCAGCCCTATACCAGCAAACACTGAAGCTTTCTTT; cdr3_aa: CASSPIPANTEAFF
clone_size: .; j_call: TRBJ2-5; v_call: TRBV10-3; d_call: TRBD1; cdr3_nt: TGTGCCATCAGTGATGGGACAGGGGAATACGAAGAGACCCAGTACTTC; cdr3_aa: CAISDGTGEYEETQYF
clone_size: .; j_call: TRBJ1-6; v_call: TRBV28; d_call: .; cdr3_nt: TGTGCCAGCAGTTTGGAAGCTGGGAATAATTCACCCCTCCACTTT; cdr3_aa: CASSLEAGNNSPLHF
clone_size: few; j_call: TRBJ1-4; v_call: TRBV4-1; d_call: .; cdr3_nt: TGCGCCAGCAGCCGCGAGAGGGCGTCACGGGAAAAACTGTTTTTT; cdr3_aa: CASSRERASREKLFF
clone_size: few; j_call: TRBJ2-3; v_call: TRBV10-1; d_call: .; cdr3_nt: TGCGCCAGCAGTGAGTCCACTGCAGATACGCAGTATTTT; cdr3_aa: CASSESTADTQYF